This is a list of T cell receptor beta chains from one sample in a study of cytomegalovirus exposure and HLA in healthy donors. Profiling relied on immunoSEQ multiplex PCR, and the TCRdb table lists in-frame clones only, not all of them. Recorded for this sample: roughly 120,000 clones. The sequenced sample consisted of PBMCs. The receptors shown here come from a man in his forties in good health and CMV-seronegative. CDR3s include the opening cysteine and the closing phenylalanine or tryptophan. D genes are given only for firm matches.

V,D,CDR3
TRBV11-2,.,CASSFAGIDEQFF
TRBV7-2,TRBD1,CASSLGTGYEKLFF
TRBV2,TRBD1,CASSDQGGYGYTF
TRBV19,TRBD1,CASRRTGGDGYTF
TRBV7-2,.,CASSSRPGGLLLNQPQHF
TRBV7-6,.,CASSLAQGSGANVLTF
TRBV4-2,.,CATLGSGSSNYGYTF
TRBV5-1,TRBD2,CASSFQGTSGNGFGELFF
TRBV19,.,CASRNAGTAYNTGELFF
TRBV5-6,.,CASSLVAEETQYF